A single sample is the source of the 5 T cell receptor beta chains below, sequenced in a study of blood T cell repertoires in COVID-19. Data came from immunoSEQ multiplex PCR; TCRdb stores just in-frame clones and leaves some out. The sample holds 200,000 to 250,000 clones, 75% to 90% seen once. Sequencing was done on a sample of peripheral blood. Receptors originate from a man in his fifties or sixties who had recovered from COVID-19.

By sample share, this clone is medium-sized. The rearrangement joins TRBV5-1 to TRBJ1-4; TRBD1 agrees at 8 bases. Per germline, CDR1 SGHRS and CDR2 YFSETQ. The CDR3 extends over 14 amino acids. J lost 4 bases, V lost 4 bases, and 3 bases had no gene match. CDR3 protein: CASSKGQGNEKLFF. The CDR3 region has the DNA TGCGCCAGCAGCAAAGGACAGGGTAATGAAAAACTGTTTTTT.

This chain connects TRBV7-8 to TRBJ2-5; 15 nucleotides align to TRBD2. This CDR3 has 17 residues. V was pared by 1 base and J by 4 bases, with 4 bases of the junction left unmatched. Germline CDR1 SGHVS, CDR2 FQNEAQ. The CDR3 region has the DNA TGTGCCAGCAGCTTAGGGACTAGCGGGAGGGGCGGAGAGACCCAGTACTTC. Translating it yields CASSLGTSGRGGETQYF.

This clone was counted a single time. The V call is TRBV20-1, the J call TRBJ2-1, with TRBD2 as a possible D gene (6 bases). CDR3 length: 11 residues. CDR1 and CDR2 (germline): DFQATT, SNEGSKA (reference sequence). Trimming took 7 bases from V and 6 from J, leaving 10 bases between them. Here the CDR3 DNA reads TGCAGTGTCCCGGGAGCCAATGAGCAGTTCTTC. As protein: CSVPGANEQFF.

The genes are TRBV28 and TRBJ1-5; 9 nucleotides line up with TRBD1. The CDR3 totals 18 residues. In germline, CDR1 is MDHEN, CDR2 SYDVKM. After removal of 4 bases from V and 1 base from J, the junction contained 11 bases not matched to a gene. The CDR3, as DNA: TGTGCCAGCAGTTCAGACAGGGGGGGGAAAGGGAGCAATCAGCCCCAGCATTTT. This sequence encodes CASSSDRGGKGSNQPQHF.

The rearrangement joins TRBV19 to TRBJ1-1; TRBD1 is a possible D gene (6 bases). The CDR3 is 13 residues long. Germline CDR1 LNHDA, CDR2 SQIVND (reference sequence). V lost 2 bases and J lost 7, with 11 bases in between. CDR3 nucleotide sequence: TGTGCCAGTAGTATAAGGGCAGGGGTTGAAGCTTTCTTT. Protein: CASSIRAGVEAFF.